This T cell receptor (beta chain) was recovered during a study of cytomegalovirus exposure and HLA in healthy donors. This clone was seen only once. V was pared by 4 bases and J by 9 bases, with 10 bases between. CDR3 length: 12 residues. Germline assignment: CDR1 PRHDT and CDR2 FYEKMQ (reference sequence). The assay was immunoSEQ multiplex PCR, and TCRdb's table has in-frame clones only and misses some. This table holds 200,000 or so clones, roughly 88% found once. This clonotype was obtained from a woman aged 25 to 39 in good health and CMV-seropositive. The rearrangement links TRBV13 to TRBJ2-1, with D unclear. Sequenced material: PBMCs. CDR3 nucleotide sequence: TGTGCCAGCAGCTACCCTAGAGGTGAGCAGTTCTTC. Translated: CASSYPRGEQFF.